These T cell receptor beta chains were read from a single sample in a study of blood T cell repertoires in COVID-19. Profiled with immunoSEQ multiplex PCR; TCRdb holds only in-frame clones, not every one. Among more than 250,000 clones listed, roughly 90% were seen once. Material: peripheral blood. The receptors shown here come from a human donor in a cohort sampled during active COVID-19. Each CDR3 is given with its conserved first and last residue.

TRBV7-2,TRBJ1-5,CASSPLRGLRDSNQPQHF
TRBV30,TRBJ1-6,CAWSQLGGGGSPLHF
TRBV4-1,TRBJ2-7,CASSHVLGMQYF
TRBV28,TRBJ1-2,CASSSTGTANYGYTF
TRBV15,TRBJ2-7,CATSRDRRGGEQYF
TRBV19,TRBJ2-3,CASSIVSGRSDTQYF
TRBV30,TRBJ2-1,CAWSLQDNEQFF
TRBV5-8,TRBJ2-5,CASSVGTGGEGTQYF
TRBV10-3,TRBJ1-4,CAISGTDREKLFF
TRBV2,TRBJ1-4,CARRSSQGANEKLFF
TRBV7-2,TRBJ2-7,CASSLDGTGIHEQYF
TRBV28,TRBJ1-2,CASSPPGQGNYGYTF
TRBV7-2,TRBJ2-5,CASSPQGGLQETQYF
TRBV5-6,TRBJ2-3,CASSLSAGGPDTQYF
TRBV30,TRBJ1-2,CAWSSGAYGYTF
TRBV5-6,TRBJ2-2,CASSSRYTGELFF
TRBV21-1,TRBJ1-6,CASRTEGDRLHSPLHF
TRBV4-2,TRBJ2-1,CASSQGGNFGQATKNNEQFF
TRBV19,TRBJ1-5,CASSLGPYSNQPQHF
TRBV24-1,TRBJ2-1,CATSDGDRGYNEQFF
TRBV19,TRBJ1-5,CASSISSNQPQHF
TRBV5-1,TRBJ2-6,CASSVRQGAGSGANVLTF
TRBV7-2,TRBJ2-7,CASSLGHPRASYEQYF
TRBV9,TRBJ1-1,CASSLRGRGVCENMNTEAFF
TRBV30,TRBJ1-2,CAWRAGGSYGYTF